The T cell receptor (beta chain) described here comes from a study of human T cells and chemical hapten exposure. Study-level findings and limits: Once DPC sensitization occurred, TCRs above 1 in 1000 frequency showed no change.

Time point meaning: pre-sensitization, week 0. The treatment here: therapeutic diphenylcyclopropenone sensitization with weekly scalp DPC. Germline lookup yields CDR1 SGDLS and CDR2 YYNGEE. With V trimmed by 0 bases and J by 2 bases, 3 bases remained unmatched. This CDR3 spans 15 amino acids. As regards this clonotype: The antigen remains undetermined.

TCRdb used MiXCR to reprocess the RACE reads, holding one entry per CDR3 protein. Counted here are about 300,000 distinct CDR3 sequences, about 5% occurring once; the ten biggest clones make up around 8.6%. The sample here was whole blood, taken in connection with sensitization to the hapten diphenylcyclopropenone (DPC). The rearrangement links TRBV9 to TRBJ2-3; 7 bases match TRBD2. This clonotype was obtained from a woman aged 18-29 years with alopecia areata. Some clones in this sample may be carry-over from other donors' samples. In DNA form, the CDR3 reads TGTGCCAGCAGCGTAGTGGGGGGGGACACAGATACGCAGTATTTT. Protein product: CASSVVGGDTDTQYF.